This T cell receptor beta chain came from a study of blood T cell repertoires in COVID-19 (TCRdb year 2020). Study-wide context: Samples from collaborators originated in the United States, Italy and Spain and spanned both the acute and convalescent phases of COVID-19. The samples were drawn from the first 160 participants of the ongoing ImmuneRACE study and from under 1,500 subjects provided by 6 global collaborators. Where available, HLA class I and class II types were obtained from metadata supplied by the sample provider rather than from assay-based typing. The prospective study material was composed of cDNA or gDNA derived from T cells, B-cell-depleted T cells, or PBMCs. Deeply sampled blood TCRbeta repertoires from subjects exposed to, actively infected with, or recovered from COVID-19 were included in the dataset. The sample metadata nearly always contained a de-identified subject ID, COVID-19 status, age in years and sex. The repertoires were released in a freely available public database meant as a resource for research on the immune response to SARS-CoV-2. The full study reports these points: Clinical and demographic metadata were provided uncurated, with the amount varying by source and participant.

TCRbeta CDR3 regions were amplified from genomic DNA by means of the immunoSEQ Assay, a bias-controlled multiplex PCR. In the paper's pipeline: The number of nucleated cells in each sample was estimated from the amplification of reference gene primers within the assay. Sequence reads were collapsed and filtered to measure the absolute abundance of every unique TCRbeta CDR3 rearrangement. Productive Simpson clonality was computed per sample as the square root of Simpson's diversity index over productive rearrangements. In TCRdb, the immuneACCESS table is reduced to in-frame sequences with V and J assigned. These tables do not hold every clone; where another copy was compared, an unresolved V gene accounts for under half, and the others remain unexplained. That table furnishes V, J and clone size, whereas the DNA furnished D and trimming. This sample comprises around 250,000 clones, over 80% of them detected only once. Approximately 4% of the sample is held by the ten biggest clonotypes.

On this clone itself: Its antigen has not been determined. Base quality data are lacking; no much larger clone is found one base away.

Participants in the prospective study were aged roughly 18 to 100 years, lived in about two dozen United States geographic areas, and enrolled through a virtual design. To assign participants to cohorts, the prospective study relied on clinical history that participants themselves reported in a screening survey and a study questionnaire. In the prospective study, whole blood, serum and a nasopharyngeal or oropharyngeal swab were collected from each participant by mobile phlebotomists. Prospective study participants could optionally give additional blood draws and questionnaires over an approximately two-month period. Before DNA extraction, prospective study blood samples were shipped either frozen or at room temperature. Reading the germline V gene gives CDR1 SGHAT and CDR2 FQNNGV. Germline trimming amounts to 6 bases on V and 4 bases on J, with 4 as the count of junction bases outside the gene matches. The CDR3, cysteine through phenylalanine, is 13 amino acids long. Kept here is only the CDR3 DNA, which spans 39 bases and is read in frame from base 1.

This sequence uses TRBV11-2 and TRBJ1-2; the central 8 bases match TRBD1. This receptor was taken from a woman in her 30s with acute COVID-19. The sequencing input was PBMCs or T cells enriched from blood (not recorded which). The DNA sequence is given as TGTGCCAGCAGGACTGGGACAGGCTATGGCTACACCTTC. It encodes CASRTGTGYGYTF.